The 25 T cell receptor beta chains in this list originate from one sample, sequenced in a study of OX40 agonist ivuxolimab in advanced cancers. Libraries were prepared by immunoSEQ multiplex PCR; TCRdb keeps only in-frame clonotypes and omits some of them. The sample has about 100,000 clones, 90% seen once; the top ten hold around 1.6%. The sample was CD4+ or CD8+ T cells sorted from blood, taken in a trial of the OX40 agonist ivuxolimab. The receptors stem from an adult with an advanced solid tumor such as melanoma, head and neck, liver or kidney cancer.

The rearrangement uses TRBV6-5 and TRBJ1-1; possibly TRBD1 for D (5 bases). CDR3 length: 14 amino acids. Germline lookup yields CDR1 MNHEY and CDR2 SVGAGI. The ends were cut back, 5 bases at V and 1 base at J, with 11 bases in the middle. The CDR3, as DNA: TGTGCCAGCAGTAGGCGGGGACCGAACACTGAAGCTTTCTTT. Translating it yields CASSRRGPNTEAFF.

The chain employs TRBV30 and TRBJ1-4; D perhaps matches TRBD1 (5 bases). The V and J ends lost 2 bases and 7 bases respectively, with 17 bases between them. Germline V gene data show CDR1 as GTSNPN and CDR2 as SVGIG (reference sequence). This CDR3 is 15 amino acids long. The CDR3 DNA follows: TGTGCCTGGAGTCCCTTGGACATCGGGGGTGAAAAACTGTTTTTT. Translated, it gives CAWSPLDIGGEKLFF.

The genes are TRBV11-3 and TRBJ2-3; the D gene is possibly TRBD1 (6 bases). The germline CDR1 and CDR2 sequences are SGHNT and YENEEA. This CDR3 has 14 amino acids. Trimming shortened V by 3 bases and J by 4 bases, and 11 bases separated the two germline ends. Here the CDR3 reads CASSLQGWADTQYF. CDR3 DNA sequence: TGTGCCAGCAGCTTGCAGGGGTGGGCAGATACGCAGTATTTT. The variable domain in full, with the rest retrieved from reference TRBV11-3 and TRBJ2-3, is EAGVVQSPRYKIIEKKQPVAFWCNPISGHNTLYWYLQNLGQGPELLIRYENEEAVDDSQLPKDRFSAERLKGVDSTLKIQPAELGDSAVYLCASSLQGWADTQYFGPGTRLTVL.

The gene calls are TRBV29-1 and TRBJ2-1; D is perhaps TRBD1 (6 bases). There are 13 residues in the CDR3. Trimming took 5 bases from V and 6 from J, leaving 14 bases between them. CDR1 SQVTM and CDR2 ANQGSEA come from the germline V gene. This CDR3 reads CSVYQGSGNEQFF. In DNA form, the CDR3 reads TGCAGCGTTTATCAGGGGTCCGGCAATGAGCAGTTCTTC.

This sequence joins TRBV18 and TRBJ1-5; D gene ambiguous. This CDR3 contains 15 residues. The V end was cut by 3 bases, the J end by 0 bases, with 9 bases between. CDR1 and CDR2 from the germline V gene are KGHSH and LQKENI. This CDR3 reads CASSPSTDSNQPQHF. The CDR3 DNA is TGTGCCAGCTCACCGAGTACAGATAGCAATCAGCCCCAGCATTTT.

The CDR3 DNA is TGCGCCAGCAGCCAAGATAGCGGACAGGGTTTGTCAGATACGCAGTATTTT. This gives the protein CASSQDSGQGLSDTQYF. V and J are TRBV4-3 and TRBJ2-3; TRBD1 agrees at 8 bases. From germline, CDR1 is LGHNA and CDR2 YSLEER. V was clipped by 0 bases and J by 4 bases; unmatched bases: 9. The CDR3 spans 17 residues.

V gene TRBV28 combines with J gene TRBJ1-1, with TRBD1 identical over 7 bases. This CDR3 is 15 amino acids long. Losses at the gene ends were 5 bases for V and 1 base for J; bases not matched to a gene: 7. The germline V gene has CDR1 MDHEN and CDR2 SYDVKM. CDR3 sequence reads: CASSLDRVGNTEAFF. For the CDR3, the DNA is TGTGCCAGCAGTCTCGACAGGGTTGGGAACACTGAAGCTTTCTTT.

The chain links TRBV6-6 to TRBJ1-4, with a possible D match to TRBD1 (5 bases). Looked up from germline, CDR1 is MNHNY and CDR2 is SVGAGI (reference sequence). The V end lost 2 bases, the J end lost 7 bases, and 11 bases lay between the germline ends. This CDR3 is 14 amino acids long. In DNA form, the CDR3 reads TGTGCCAGCAGTTACGCAGGGCTTGGTGAAAAACTGTTTTTT. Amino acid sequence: CASSYAGLGEKLFF.

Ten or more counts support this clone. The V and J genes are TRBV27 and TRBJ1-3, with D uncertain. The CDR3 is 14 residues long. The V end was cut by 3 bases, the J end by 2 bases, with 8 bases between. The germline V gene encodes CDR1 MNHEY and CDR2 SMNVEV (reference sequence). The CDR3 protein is CASSLTITGNTIYF. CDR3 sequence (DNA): TGTGCCAGCAGTTTGACTATCACTGGAAACACCATATATTTT.

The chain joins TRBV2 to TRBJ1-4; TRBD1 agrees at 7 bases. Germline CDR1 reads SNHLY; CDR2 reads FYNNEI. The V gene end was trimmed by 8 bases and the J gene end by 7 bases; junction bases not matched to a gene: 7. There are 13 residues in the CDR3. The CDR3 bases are TGTGCCAGCGGCGACAGGGTTTTTGAAAAACTGTTTTTT. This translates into CASGDRVFEKLFF.

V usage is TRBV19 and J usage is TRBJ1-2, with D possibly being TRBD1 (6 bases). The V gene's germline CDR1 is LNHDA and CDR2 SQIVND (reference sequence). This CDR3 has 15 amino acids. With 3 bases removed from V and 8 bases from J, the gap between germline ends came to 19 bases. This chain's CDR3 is CASSMGRGAKQGYTF. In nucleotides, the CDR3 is TGTGCCAGTAGTATGGGGCGGGGGGCGAAACAGGGCTACACCTTC.

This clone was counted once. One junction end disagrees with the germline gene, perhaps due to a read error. The CDR3 protein is CASTRTSGVPKTGELFF. CDR3 nucleotide sequence: TGTGCCAGTACCAGGACTAGCGGCGTACCGAAGACCGGGGAGCTGTTTTTT. The chain joins TRBV19 to TRBJ2-2, with 10 bases identical to TRBD2. This CDR3 has 17 residues. Germline V gives CDR1 LNHDA, CDR2 SQIVND (reference sequence). The variable domain in full, completed from reference TRBV19 and TRBJ2-2, reads DGGITQSPKYLFRKEGQNVTLSCEQNLNHDAMYWYRQDPGQGLRLIYYSQIVNDFQKGDIAEGYSVSREKKESFPLTVTSAQKNPTAFYLCASTRTSGVPKTGELFFGEGSRLTVL.

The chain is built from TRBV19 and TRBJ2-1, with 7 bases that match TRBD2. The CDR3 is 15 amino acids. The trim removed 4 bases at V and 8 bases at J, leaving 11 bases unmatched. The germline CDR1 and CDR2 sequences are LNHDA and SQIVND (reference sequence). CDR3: CASSTTGTTGHEQFF. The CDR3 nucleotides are TGTGCCAGTAGTACGACCGGGACTACCGGACATGAGCAGTTCTTC.

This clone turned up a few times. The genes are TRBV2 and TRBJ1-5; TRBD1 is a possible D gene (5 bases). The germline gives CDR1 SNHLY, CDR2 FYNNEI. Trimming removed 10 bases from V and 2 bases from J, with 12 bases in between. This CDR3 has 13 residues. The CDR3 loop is CATQGMGNQPQHF. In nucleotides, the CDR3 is TGTGCCACCCAGGGAATGGGCAATCAGCCCCAGCATTTT. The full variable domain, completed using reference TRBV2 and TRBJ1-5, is EPEVTQTPSHQVTQMGQEVILRCVPISNHLYFYWYRQILGQKVEFLVSFYNNEISEKSEIFDDQFSVERPDGSNFTLKIRSTKLEDSAMYFCATQGMGNQPQHFGDGTRLSIL.

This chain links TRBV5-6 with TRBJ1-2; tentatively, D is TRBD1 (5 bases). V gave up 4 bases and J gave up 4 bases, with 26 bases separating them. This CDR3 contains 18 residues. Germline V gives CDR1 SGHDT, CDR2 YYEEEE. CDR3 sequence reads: CASSQGTMGNVGFYGYTF. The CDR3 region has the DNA TGTGCCAGCAGCCAGGGAACCATGGGGAATGTGGGATTCTATGGCTACACCTTC.

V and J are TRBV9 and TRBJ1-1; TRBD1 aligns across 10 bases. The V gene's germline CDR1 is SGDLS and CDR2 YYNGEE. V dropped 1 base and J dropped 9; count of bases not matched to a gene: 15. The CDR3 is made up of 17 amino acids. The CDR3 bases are TGTGCCAGCAGCGTACTTAGTCCTCGGGACAGGGGATCAAAAGCTTTCTTT. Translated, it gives CASSVLSPRDRGSKAFF.

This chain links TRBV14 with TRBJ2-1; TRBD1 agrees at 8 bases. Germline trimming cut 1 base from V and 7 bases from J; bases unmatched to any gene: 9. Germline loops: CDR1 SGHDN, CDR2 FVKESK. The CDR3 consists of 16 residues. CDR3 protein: CASSQVRAGGRNEQFF. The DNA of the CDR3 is TGTGCCAGCAGCCAAGTCCGGGCAGGGGGCAGGAATGAGCAGTTCTTC. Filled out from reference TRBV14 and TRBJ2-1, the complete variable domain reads EAGVTQFPSHSVIEKGQTVTLRCDPISGHDNLYWYRRVMGKEIKFLLHFVKESKQDESGMPNNRFLAERTGGTYSTLKVQPAELEDSGVYFCASSQVRAGGRNEQFFGPGTRLTVL.

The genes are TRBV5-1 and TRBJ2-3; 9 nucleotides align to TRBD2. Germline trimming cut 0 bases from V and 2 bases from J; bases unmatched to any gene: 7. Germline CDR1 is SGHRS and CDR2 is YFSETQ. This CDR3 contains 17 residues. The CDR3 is CASSLGASGMYTDTQYF. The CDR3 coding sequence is TGCGCCAGCAGCTTGGGGGCTAGCGGGATGTACACAGATACGCAGTATTTT.

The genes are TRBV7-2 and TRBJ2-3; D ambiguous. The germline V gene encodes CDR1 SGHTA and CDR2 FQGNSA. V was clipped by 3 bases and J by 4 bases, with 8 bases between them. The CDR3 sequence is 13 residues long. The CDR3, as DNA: TGTGCCAGCAGCTTGGAGAGGCCAGATACGCAGTATTTT. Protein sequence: CASSLERPDTQYF.

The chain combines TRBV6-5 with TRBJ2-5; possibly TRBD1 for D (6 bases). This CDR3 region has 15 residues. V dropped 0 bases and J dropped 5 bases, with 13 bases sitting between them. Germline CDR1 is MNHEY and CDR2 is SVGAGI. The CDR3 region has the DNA TGTGCCAGCAGTTACTCGTTAAGTACAGGGGAGACCCAGTACTTC. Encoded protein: CASSYSLSTGETQYF.

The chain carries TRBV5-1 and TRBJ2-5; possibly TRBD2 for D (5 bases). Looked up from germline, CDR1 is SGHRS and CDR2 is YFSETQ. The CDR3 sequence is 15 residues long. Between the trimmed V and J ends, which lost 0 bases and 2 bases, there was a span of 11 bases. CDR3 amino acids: CASSLEVAQQETQYF. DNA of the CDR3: TGCGCCAGCAGCTTGGAGGTAGCGCAACAAGAGACCCAGTACTTC. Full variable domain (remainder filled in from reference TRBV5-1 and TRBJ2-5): KAGVTQTPRYLIKTRGQQVTLSCSPISGHRSVSWYQQTPGQGLQFLFEYFSETQRNKGNFPGRFSGRQFSNSRSEMNVSTLELGDSALYLCASSLEVAQQETQYFGPGTRLLVL.

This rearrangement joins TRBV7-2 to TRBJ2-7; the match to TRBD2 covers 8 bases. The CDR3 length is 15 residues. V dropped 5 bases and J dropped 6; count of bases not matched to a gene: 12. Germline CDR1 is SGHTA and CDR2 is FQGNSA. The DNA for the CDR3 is TGTGCCAGCAGCCCCGCGGGGACTAGTCGCATCGAGCAGTACTTC. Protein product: CASSPAGTSRIEQYF.

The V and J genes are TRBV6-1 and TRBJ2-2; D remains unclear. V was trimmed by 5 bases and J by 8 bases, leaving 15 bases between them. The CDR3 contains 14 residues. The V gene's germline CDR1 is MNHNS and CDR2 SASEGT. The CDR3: CASSPLGRGGELFF. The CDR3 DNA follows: TGTGCCAGCAGTCCGCTAGGCAGAGGTGGGGAGCTGTTTTTT.

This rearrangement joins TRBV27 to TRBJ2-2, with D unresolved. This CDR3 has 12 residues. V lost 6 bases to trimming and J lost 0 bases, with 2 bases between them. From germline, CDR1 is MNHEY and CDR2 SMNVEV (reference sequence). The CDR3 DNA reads TGTGCCAGCAGGACGAACACCGGGGAGCTGTTTTTT. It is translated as CASRTNTGELFF.

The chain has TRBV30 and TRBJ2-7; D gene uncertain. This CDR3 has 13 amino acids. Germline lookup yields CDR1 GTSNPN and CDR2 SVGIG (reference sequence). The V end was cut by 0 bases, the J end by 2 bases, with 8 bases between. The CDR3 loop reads CAWSVGRAYEQYF. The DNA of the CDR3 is TGTGCCTGGAGTGTGGGAAGGGCCTACGAGCAGTACTTC.